This T cell receptor beta chain came from a study of PD-L1 blockade in urothelial cancer. Study details: Blood drawn 3 weeks (second dose) and 6 weeks after treatment start was analyzed. General study results and limits: Better survival was forecast by a pretreatment blood TCR clonality below the median.

As for this clone: What it binds is not known.

Sample time point: pretreatment peripheral blood. Enrolled patients showed locally advanced or metastatic urothelial carcinoma. The CDR3 is 17 amino acids. Germline CDR1 LNHDA, CDR2 SQIVND (reference sequence). After removal of 5 bases from V and 1 base from J, the junction contained 12 bases not matched to a gene. Spiked synthetic TCR analogs estimated absolute template abundance per PCR. The repertoire was sequenced with immunoSEQ multiplex PCR; TCRdb's copy has only in-frame clones and lacks some. Seen here are 85,000 to 95,000 clones, almost 90% observed once, and the top ten hold around 1.5%. The chain couples TRBV19 to TRBJ2-3; TRBD1 matches at 7 bases. The sequence was collected from a man aged 55 to 69 with urothelial cancer. The input for sequencing was PBMCs, taken around atezolizumab (anti-PD-L1) treatment. CDR3 amino acids: CASSLRDRLSGTDTQYF. CDR3 DNA: TGTGCCAGTAGTCTCCGGGACAGATTGTCGGGCACAGATACGCAGTATTTT.